This T cell receptor (beta chain) was captured by sequencing in a study of cytomegalovirus exposure and HLA in healthy donors. Broader study findings: The classifier reportedly diagnosed cytomegalovirus status with high specificity and sensitivity.

The CDR3 contains 15 residues. From germline, CDR1 is MGHRA and CDR2 YSYEKL. The V gene end was trimmed by 6 bases and the J gene end by 2 bases; junction bases not matched to a gene: 6. In regard to this clone: As yet, its antigen is unknown.

PCR employed 60 Vbeta and 13 Jbeta primers. Sequencing used immunoSEQ multiplex PCR; TCRdb keeps in-frame clones, though not all of them. The repertoire holds over 95,000 clones, with 76% as singletons. The sample comprised PBMCs. The rearrangement uses TRBV4-1 and TRBJ2-7, with TRBD2 identical over 11 bases. The clonotype originates from a man in his forties in good health and CMV-seronegative. The CDR3 nucleotides are TGCGCCAGCAGGGAGGGACTAGCGGACCCCTACGAGCAGTACTTC. Residues: CASREGLADPYEQYF.